This T cell receptor (beta chain) was captured by sequencing in a study of blood T cell repertoires in COVID-19. This clone came up a few times. This may be a read error: a much more frequent sequence differs by one nucleotide. Profiled with immunoSEQ multiplex PCR; TCRdb holds only in-frame clones, not every one. The data show about 280,000 clones, over 75% seen once. Sequencing used peripheral blood. The TCR comes from a man younger than 35 with active or convalescent COVID-19.

CDR3: CASSDGTSTDTQYF. CDR3 nucleotide sequence: TGTGCCAGCAGTGACGGGACTAGCACAGATACGCAGTATTTT. This chain uses TRBV6-4 with TRBJ2-3, with D maybe TRBD2 (6 bases). V was shortened by 2 bases and J by 0 bases, with 6 bases between the two germline ends. The CDR3 sequence is 14 residues long. Per germline, CDR1 MRHNA and CDR2 SNTAGT.